These 14 T cell receptor beta chains were all obtained from the same sample, sequenced in a study of shared clonotypes between healthy human individuals. Only in-frame clones appear in the TCRdb table, and some are missing; sequencing was by immunoSEQ multiplex PCR. The profile shows under 1,900,000 clones, about 98.5% of them singletons. Material for sequencing was naive CD4+ T cells sorted from blood. Sample subset: CD45RA+ positively selected. Receptor source: a man aged 25 to 45 in good health.

This clone appeared once. The J gene is TRBJ2-1, the V gene TRBV7-9; D not resolved. V lost 6 bases to trimming and J lost 2 bases, with 17 bases between them. Germline lookup yields CDR1 SEHNR and CDR2 FQNEAQ (reference sequence). The CDR3 loop spans 16 amino acids. DNA of the CDR3: TGTGCCAGCAGTCCCACAATCCTTCGCCCCTACAATGAGCAGTTCTTC. This codes for CASSPTILRPYNEQFF.

V is TRBV7-8 and J is TRBJ1-5; no definite D call. Germline assignment: CDR1 SGHVS and CDR2 FQNEAQ. The CDR3 length is 16 residues. Trimming pared 1 base from V and 0 bases from J, leaving 10 bases between. The CDR3 sequence is CASSLVAVDSNQPQHF. The CDR3 nucleotides read TGTGCCAGCAGCTTAGTTGCTGTTGATAGCAATCAGCCCCAGCATTTT.

The DNA of the CDR3 is TGTGCCAGCAGTCCCTGGGACGAAAGCAATCAGCCCCAGCATTTT. This encodes CASSPWDESNQPQHF. The J gene is TRBJ1-5, the V gene TRBV28, with D possibly being TRBD1 (5 bases). Trimming cost V 5 bases and J 1 base, with 12 bases left between them. Per germline, CDR1 MDHEN and CDR2 SYDVKM. CDR3 length equals 15 residues.

This sequence joins TRBV29-1 and TRBJ2-5; D unresolved. The CDR3 length is 12 residues. V dropped 4 bases and J dropped 2 bases, with 8 bases sitting between them. CDR1 is SQVTM and CDR2 is ANQGSEA in the germline V gene. CDR3 coding DNA: TGCAGCGTTGTCATGGGGCAAGAGACCCAGTACTTC. This codes for CSVVMGQETQYF.

The genes are TRBV5-8 and TRBJ1-5; maybe TRBD1 (5 bases). V was shortened by 3 bases and J by 1 base, with 11 bases between the two germline ends. The CDR3 is made up of 15 amino acids. CDR1 and CDR2 (germline): SGHTS, YDEGEE. CDR3 residues: CASSYRQRSNQPQHF. DNA for the CDR3: TGTGCCAGCAGCTATAGACAGCGGAGCAATCAGCCCCAGCATTTT.

The chain combines TRBV19 with TRBJ2-1, with a tentative D call TRBD2 (5 bases). The CDR3 spans 15 residues. The germline CDR1 and CDR2 sequences are LNHDA and SQIVND (reference sequence). Trimming stripped 1 base from V and 7 bases from J, with 14 bases between. CDR3 loop: CASSIAGILRNEQFF. The DNA for the CDR3 is TGTGCCAGTAGTATAGCGGGAATTCTGCGGAATGAGCAGTTCTTC. The variable domain in full, with the rest retrieved from reference TRBV19 and TRBJ2-1, is DGGITQSPKYLFRKEGQNVTLSCEQNLNHDAMYWYRQDPGQGLRLIYYSQIVNDFQKGDIAEGYSVSREKKESFPLTVTSAQKNPTAFYLCASSIAGILRNEQFFGPGTRLTVL.

V and J are TRBV7-2 and TRBJ2-7; TRBD2 is a possible D gene (6 bases). The V and J ends lost 7 bases and 6 bases respectively, with 16 bases between them. Germline CDR1 is SGHTA and CDR2 is FQGNSA. The CDR3 spans 13 residues. DNA of the CDR3: TGTGCCAGCACGACCGCGGGGTTTTCCGAGCAGTACTTC. It codes for CASTTAGFSEQYF.

The chain couples TRBV5-4 to TRBJ2-3; maybe TRBD1 (6 bases). Germline V lookup: CDR1 SGHNT, CDR2 YYREEE (reference sequence). The ends were cut back, 2 bases at V and 3 bases at J, with 13 bases in the middle. The CDR3 is made up of 15 amino acids. Here the CDR3 DNA reads TGTGCCAGCAGCTTCGACAGGCTCCGGACAGATACGCAGTATTTT. Translation: CASSFDRLRTDTQYF.

The CDR3 loop is CASSFLAEGTDTQYF. In DNA form, the CDR3 reads TGTGCCAGCAGTTTCTTAGCGGAGGGGACAGATACGCAGTATTTT. V gene TRBV27 combines with J gene TRBJ2-3; possible D gene TRBD2, 6 bases. The germline gives CDR1 MNHEY, CDR2 SMNVEV (reference sequence). V lost 3 bases to trimming and J lost 3 bases, with 13 bases between them. The CDR3 contains 15 residues.

This clone was recorded only once. The chain couples TRBV6-1 to TRBJ2-7; 8 nucleotides agree with TRBD2. CDR3 size: 14 residues. CDR1 and CDR2 (germline): MNHNS, SASEGT. Here the CDR3 DNA reads TGTGCAACGCCGGGCCGGGAGGGTTCCTACGAGCAGTACTTC. Translation gives CATPGREGSYEQYF.

The rearrangement uses TRBV5-1 and TRBJ2-7; 8 bases are a match to TRBD1. The V gene end was trimmed by 0 bases and the J gene end by 5 bases; junction bases not matched to a gene: 10. This CDR3 has 16 amino acids. Looked up from germline, CDR1 is SGHRS and CDR2 is YFSETQ. Here the CDR3 DNA reads TGCGCCAGCAGCTTGGACCGTCGGACAGGGAGTAACGAGCAGTACTTC. It encodes CASSLDRRTGSNEQYF.

V usage is TRBV27 and J usage is TRBJ1-3, with D perhaps TRBD1 (5 bases). CDR1 and CDR2 (germline): MNHEY, SMNVEV (reference sequence). The V gene lost 6 bases and the J gene lost 1 base, with 10 bases spanning the gap. There are 14 residues in the CDR3. CDR3 nucleotides: TGTGCCAGCAGCTCCTGGGGGTCTGGAAACACCATATATTTT. Its protein is CASSSWGSGNTIYF.

The V and J genes are TRBV10-3 and TRBJ1-2, with D unresolved. The V end lost 8 bases, the J end lost 4 bases, and 14 bases lay between the germline ends. CDR1 ENHRY and CDR2 SYGVKD come from the germline V gene. The CDR3 spans 13 residues. The CDR3 region has the DNA TGTGCCATCGGGGAGGGTGATACCTATGGCTACACCTTC. Translated, it gives CAIGEGDTYGYTF.

The V and J genes are TRBV5-1 and TRBJ2-3; D tentatively reads TRBD1 or TRBD2 (5 bases each). This CDR3 contains 14 residues. Germline loops: CDR1 SGHRS, CDR2 YFSETQ. V lost 3 bases and J lost 2, with 10 bases in between. CDR3 in amino acids: CASSWQGVTDTQYF. The DNA for the CDR3 is TGCGCCAGCAGCTGGCAGGGAGTCACAGATACGCAGTATTTT.